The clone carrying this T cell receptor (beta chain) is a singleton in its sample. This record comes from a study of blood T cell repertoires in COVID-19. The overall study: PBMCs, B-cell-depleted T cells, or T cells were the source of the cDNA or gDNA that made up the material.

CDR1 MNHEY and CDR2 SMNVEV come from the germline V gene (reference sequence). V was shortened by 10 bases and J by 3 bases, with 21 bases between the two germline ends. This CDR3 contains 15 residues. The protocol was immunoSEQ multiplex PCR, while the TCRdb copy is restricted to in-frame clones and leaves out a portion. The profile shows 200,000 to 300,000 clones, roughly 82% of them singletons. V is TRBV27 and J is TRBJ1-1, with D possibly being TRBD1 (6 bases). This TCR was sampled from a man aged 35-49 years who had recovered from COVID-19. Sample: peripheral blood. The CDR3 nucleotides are TGTGCCACCATGATCCCCAGGGGTGGGTACACTGAAGCTTTCTTT. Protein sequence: CATMIPRGGYTEAFF.